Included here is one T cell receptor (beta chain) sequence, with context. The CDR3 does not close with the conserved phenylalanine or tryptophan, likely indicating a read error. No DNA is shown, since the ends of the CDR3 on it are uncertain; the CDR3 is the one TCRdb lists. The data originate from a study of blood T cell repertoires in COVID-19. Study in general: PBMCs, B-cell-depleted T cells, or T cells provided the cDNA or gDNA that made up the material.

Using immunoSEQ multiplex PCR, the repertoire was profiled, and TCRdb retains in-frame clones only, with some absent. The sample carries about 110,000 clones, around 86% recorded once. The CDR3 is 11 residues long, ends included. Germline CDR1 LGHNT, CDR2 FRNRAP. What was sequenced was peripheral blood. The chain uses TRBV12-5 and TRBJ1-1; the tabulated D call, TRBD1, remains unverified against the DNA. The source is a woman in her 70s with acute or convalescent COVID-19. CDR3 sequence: CASGLNQGQSC.